Listed here are 28 T cell receptor beta chains from one sample, sequenced in a study of blood T cell repertoires in COVID-19 (dated by TCRdb to the early 2020s). Libraries were prepared through the immunoSEQ multiplex PCR assay. Held by TCRdb, this immuneACCESS table contains in-frame sequences only and omits some clones. Under half of the omission traces to an unresolved V gene where checked; the cause of the rest is unknown. The sample has about 520,000 clones on record, 70% to 90% of them singletons. 3% to 4% of the sample comes from the top ten. Source material: peripheral blood. These TCRs come from a human donor in a cohort sampled during active COVID-19.

The chain is built from TRBV11-3 and TRBJ2-2; D not certain. V lost 5 bases, J lost 4 bases, and 2 bases lay in between. The CDR3 is 11 amino acids. Germline V gene sequence: CDR1 SGHNT, CDR2 YENEEA. CDR3 in amino acids: CASSLTGELFF. CDR3 DNA sequence: TGTGCCAGCAGCCTCACCGGGGAGCTGTTTTTT.

The table lists this clone with a count of one. The chain is built from TRBV7-8 and TRBJ2-4; 10 bases fit TRBD1. The V gene's germline CDR1 is SGHVS and CDR2 FQNEAQ. The CDR3 contains 15 residues. Trimming took 5 bases from V and 7 from J; bases not matched to a gene: 8. In DNA, the CDR3 is TGTGCCAGCAGCCCAGACAGGGGGCGAGCGAACATTCAGTACTTC. This codes for CASSPDRGRANIQYF.

The V and J genes are TRBV6-2 or TRBV6-3 and TRBJ2-3; D is uncertain. Trimming removed 4 bases from V and 2 bases from J, with 10 bases in between. This CDR3 comprises 14 residues. CDR1 and CDR2 from the germline V gene are MNHEY and SVGEGT. The CDR3 DNA is TGTGCCAGCAGTTCACCAGAAAACACAGATACGCAGTATTTT. This codes for CASSSPENTDTQYF.

V and J are TRBV6-1 and TRBJ2-1; D gene ambiguous. Germline CDR1 reads MNHNS; CDR2 reads SASEGT. Trimming left V 0 bases short and J 12 bases short, with 12 bases between. The CDR3 contains 13 residues. CDR3 sequence reads: CASSEAAPLRQFF. CDR3 DNA: TGTGCCAGCAGTGAAGCTGCCCCACTAAGGCAGTTCTTC.

The chain is built from TRBV5-1 and TRBJ1-4, with TRBD1 identical over 8 bases. Germline trimming cut 2 bases from V and 8 bases from J; bases unmatched to any gene: 8. This CDR3 region has 15 residues. CDR1 is SGHRS, CDR2 YFSETQ, per germline. CDR3 sequence reads: CASSLIRDRPEKLFF. The CDR3 DNA reads TGCGCCAGCAGCTTAATAAGGGACAGGCCCGAAAAACTGTTTTTT.

The genes are TRBV2 and TRBJ2-1; 8 bases line up with TRBD2. This CDR3 comprises 13 residues. Per germline, CDR1 SNHLY and CDR2 FYNNEI. The V and J ends lost 4 bases and 8 bases, in that order; junction bases with no gene match: 4. The CDR3 protein is CASSVLAGYEQFF. The CDR3 DNA reads TGTGCCAGCAGTGTTCTAGCGGGTTATGAGCAGTTCTTC.

The genes are TRBV4-1 and TRBJ2-5; weak D call: TRBD2 (6 bases). The CDR3 spans 19 residues. V was pared by 0 bases and J by 0 bases, with 20 bases between. The V gene's germline CDR1 is MGHRA and CDR2 YSYEKL. DNA for the CDR3: TGCGCCAGCAGCCAAGACCAATCCCTGGAGGGAGCACACCAAGAGACCCAGTACTTC. Translated: CASSQDQSLEGAHQETQYF.

The chain combines TRBV6-5 with TRBJ1-3; 7 bases agree with TRBD1. The CDR3 is 15 amino acids. Per the germline V gene, CDR1 is MNHEY and CDR2 is SVGAGI. The V segment lost 8 bases and the J segment 0 bases; nucleotides outside the gene matches: 7. The CDR3 bases are TGTGCCAGCCGGTCGGACAGGAGCTCTGGAAACACCATATATTTT. Translation: CASRSDRSSGNTIYF.

The rearrangement joins TRBV19 to TRBJ1-2; D not certain. Trimming left V 7 bases short and J 8 bases short, with 14 bases between. This CDR3 has 12 amino acids. The germline CDR1 and CDR2 sequences are LNHDA and SQIVND (reference sequence). DNA of the CDR3: TGTGCCAGTACTCGGGGAGTGGAGGGCTACACCTTC. Protein sequence: CASTRGVEGYTF.

This clone was observed a few times. The chain carries TRBV5-4 and TRBJ1-6; D perhaps matches TRBD1 (5 bases). There are 15 residues in the CDR3. The germline V and J ends were trimmed by 2 bases and 10 bases, with 16 bases remaining between them. In germline, CDR1 is SGHNT, CDR2 YYREEE (reference sequence). The CDR3 is CASSFFGASASPLHF. The CDR3 bases are TGTGCCAGCAGCTTTTTTGGGGCGTCAGCCTCACCCCTCCACTTT. Supplemented by reference TRBV5-4 and TRBJ1-6, the full variable domain reads ETGVTQSPTHLIKTRGQQVTLRCSSQSGHNTVSWYQQALGQGPQFIFQYYREEENGRGNFPPRFSGLQFPNYSSELNVNALELDDSALYLCASSFFGASASPLHFGNGTRLTVT.

V and J are TRBV2 and TRBJ2-1; D is possibly TRBD2 (5 bases). V gave up 8 bases and J gave up 5 bases, with 13 bases separating them. CDR1 and CDR2 from the germline V gene are SNHLY and FYNNEI. The CDR3 is 13 residues long. DNA for the CDR3: TGTGCCAGCCGTCGAGAGGGCAACAATGAGCAGTTCTTC. This sequence encodes CASRREGNNEQFF.

Note on this clone: The junction differs from germline at one of its ends, possibly a read error. Written as DNA, the CDR3 is TGTGCCAGCAGATTGGGGCAGGGGAATTCACCCCTCCACTTT. Protein: CASRLGQGNSPLHF. The V gene is TRBV5-4, the J gene TRBJ1-6; D may be TRBD1 (6 bases). CDR1 and CDR2 from the germline V gene are SGHNT and YYREEE (reference sequence). The CDR3 has 14 amino acids.

The chain links TRBV19 to TRBJ2-5; TRBD2 aligns across 11 bases. Germline V gives CDR1 LNHDA, CDR2 SQIVND (reference sequence). The V gene end was trimmed by 3 bases and the J gene end by 0 bases; junction bases not matched to a gene: 3. The CDR3 contains 16 residues. As DNA, the CDR3 is TGTGCCAGTAGTATCGGGACTAGCGGATACCAAGAGACCCAGTACTTC. This gives the protein CASSIGTSGYQETQYF.

This clone has just a few counts. V usage is TRBV7-2 and J usage is TRBJ2-7; 8 bases agree with TRBD2. Germline loops: CDR1 SGHTA, CDR2 FQGNSA. There are 18 residues in the CDR3. Germline trimming cut 5 bases from V and 0 bases from J; bases unmatched to any gene: 15. The DNA for the CDR3 is TGTGCCAGCAGCCCTAGGGCCCAAACTAGCGGCAGCTCCTACGAGCAGTACTTC. Translation: CASSPRAQTSGSSYEQYF.

This clone was recorded a few times. The CDR3 spells CASELPGQGHTGELFF. DNA for the CDR3: TGTGCCAGTGAACTTCCGGGACAGGGGCACACCGGGGAGCTGTTTTTT. V and J are TRBV19 and TRBJ2-2; 10 bases map to TRBD1. CDR3 size: 16 residues. Germline V CDR1 and CDR2: LNHDA, SQIVND (reference sequence). Trimming at V came to 8 bases and at J to 3 bases, leaving 9 bases not matched to a gene.

This chain uses TRBV7-8 with TRBJ1-5, with D unclear. CDR1 SGHVS and CDR2 FQNEAQ come from the germline V gene. The CDR3 spans 16 residues. The V gene lost 4 bases and the J gene lost 6 bases, with 19 bases spanning the gap. The CDR3 spells CASSSRAPGGSQPQHF. The CDR3 DNA reads as TGTGCCAGCAGCTCGAGGGCCCCCGGCGGTAGTCAGCCCCAGCATTTT.

The chain has TRBV29-1 and TRBJ2-1; D uncertain. There are 14 residues in the CDR3. The ends were cut back, 5 bases at V and 2 bases at J, with 13 bases in the middle. Germline CDR1 SQVTM, CDR2 ANQGSEA. The chain's CDR3 is CSVTLGSPYNEQFF. For the CDR3, the DNA is TGCAGCGTTACCCTAGGATCCCCCTACAATGAGCAGTTCTTC.

This sequence joins TRBV5-1 and TRBJ1-4; D unresolved. This CDR3 is 14 amino acids long. Trimming stripped 1 base from V and 8 bases from J, with 12 bases between. CDR1 and CDR2 (germline): SGHRS, YFSETQ. The CDR3 spells CASSLTALGEKLFF. The CDR3 region has the DNA TGCGCCAGCAGCTTGACCGCCCTTGGCGAAAAACTGTTTTTT.

The chain has TRBV20-1 and TRBJ2-1; the match to TRBD2 covers 13 bases. V lost 3 bases, J lost 7 bases, and 6 bases stayed unmatched. This CDR3 spans 15 amino acids. Germline V gives CDR1 DFQATT, CDR2 SNEGSKA (reference sequence). This CDR3 is CSASTSGRGLNEQFF. The CDR3 DNA is TGCAGTGCTAGTACTAGCGGGAGGGGGCTGAATGAGCAGTTCTTC.

This rearrangement joins TRBV7-2 to TRBJ2-3, with D maybe TRBD2 (5 bases). Trimming left V 1 base short and J 2 bases short, with 13 bases between. Germline V CDR1 and CDR2: SGHTA, FQGNSA. The CDR3 extends over 16 amino acids. In DNA form, the CDR3 reads TGTGCCAGCAGCTTAGGGGCTAGCCGATACACAGATACGCAGTATTTT. It encodes CASSLGASRYTDTQYF.

The V gene is TRBV6-5, the J gene TRBJ2-7; 9 bases are a match to TRBD2. Germline assignment: CDR1 MNHEY and CDR2 SVGAGI. The V and J ends lost 9 bases and 2 bases, in that order; junction bases with no gene match: 8. The CDR3 consists of 14 residues. This chain's CDR3 is CASSIAGEAYEQYF. CDR3 sequence (DNA): TGTGCCAGTTCCATAGCGGGAGAGGCCTACGAGCAGTACTTC.

The V gene is TRBV19, the J gene TRBJ1-2, with 7 bases fitting TRBD1. The CDR3 has 16 amino acids. V shed 5 bases, J shed 8 bases, and the junction held 17 bases outside the gene matches. Germline V gives CDR1 LNHDA, CDR2 SQIVND (reference sequence). The CDR3 coding sequence is TGTGCCAGTAGTCTCCTAGAGGGCCAGGGGGGCTTCGGCTACACCTTC. This translates into CASSLLEGQGGFGYTF. Based on the CDR3 plus reference TRBV19 and TRBJ1-2, the full variable domain is DGGITQSPKYLFRKEGQNVTLSCEQNLNHDAMYWYRQDPGQGLRLIYYSQIVNDFQKGDIAEGYSVSREKKESFPLTVTSAQKNPTAFYLCASSLLEGQGGFGYTFGSGTRLTVV.

The rearrangement uses TRBV5-1 and TRBJ2-1, with a tentative D call TRBD2 (5 bases). With 3 bases removed from V and 10 bases from J, the gap between germline ends came to 17 bases. CDR3 size: 14 residues. Germline V gives CDR1 SGHRS, CDR2 YFSETQ. CDR3: CASSSPPRGLEQFF. CDR3 DNA: TGCGCCAGCAGCTCCCCCCCCCGGGGTCTAGAGCAGTTCTTC. The full variable domain, its missing parts supplied by reference TRBV5-1 and TRBJ2-1, is KAGVTQTPRYLIKTRGQQVTLSCSPISGHRSVSWYQQTPGQGLQFLFEYFSETQRNKGNFPGRFSGRQFSNSRSEMNVSTLELGDSALYLCASSSPPRGLEQFFGPGTRLTVL.

The chain is built from TRBV4-3 and TRBJ1-4; 8 nucleotides match TRBD1. CDR3 size: 14 residues. Trimming took 6 bases from V and 4 from J; bases not matched to a gene: 4. The germline V gene has CDR1 LGHNA and CDR2 YSLEER. The CDR3 DNA reads TGCGCCAGCAGTCTGGACAGGGATAATGAAAAACTGTTTTTT. It translates to CASSLDRDNEKLFF.

This clone was detected only a few times. The chain recombines TRBV29-1 with TRBJ1-3; D is undetermined. The CDR3 has 13 residues. Germline CDR1 and CDR2: SQVTM and ANQGSEA. The V and J ends lost 7 bases and 0 bases respectively, with 10 bases between them. CDR3 nucleotides: TGCAGCGCCCGACGGGACTCTGGAAACACCATATATTTT. Translated, it gives CSARRDSGNTIYF.

The rearrangement links TRBV3-1 (or the pseudogene TRBV3-2) to TRBJ1-5; tentatively, D is TRBD1 (6 bases). The CDR3 length is 19 residues. The V and J ends lost 3 bases and 4 bases respectively, with 25 bases between them. The germline V gene has CDR1 LGHDT and CDR2 YNNKEL (reference sequence). The CDR3 here is CASSHAPLSGDLGNQPQHF. Here the CDR3 DNA reads TGTGCCAGCAGCCACGCCCCTTTATCAGGGGATTTAGGGAATCAGCCCCAGCATTTT.

In nucleotides, the CDR3 is TGTGCATTTCAAGGAGGGGGGGGGAGCAATCAGCCCCAGCATTTT. This codes for CAFQGGGGSNQPQHF. V and J are TRBV30 and TRBJ1-5, with a possible D match to TRBD1 (6 bases). CDR3 length: 15 residues. Germline V gene lookup returns CDR1 GTSNPN and CDR2 SVGIG (reference sequence).

The J gene is TRBJ2-5, the V gene TRBV2; TRBD2 might be the D (6 bases). The V end lost 1 base, the J end lost 4 bases, and 16 bases lay between the germline ends. The CDR3 runs to 16 residues. Looked up from germline, CDR1 is SNHLY and CDR2 is FYNNEI. The CDR3 DNA is TGTGCCAGCAGTGAAGGGGACGGGAGAGCGGGAGAGACCCAGTACTTC. Protein sequence: CASSEGDGRAGETQYF.